These T cell receptor beta chains were read from a single sample in a study of T cell responses to AZD1222 COVID-19 vaccine. TCRdb keeps only in-frame clones here, not all; method: immunoSEQ multiplex PCR. Among some 150,000 clones, 85% to 95% were seen once, and the ten largest hold roughly 2%. The material was peripheral blood, obtained on day 0 of AZD1222 vaccination. These receptors originate from an adult in good health. Both conserved end residues are part of each CDR3. D genes are given only for firm matches. Only part of the rows carry a size: once, few, many, or a class if the clone is expanded.

D: -
J: TRBJ2-3
size: -
V: TRBV12-5
DNA: TGTGCTAGTGGTTTGAGGGGGAGGGCCACAGATACGCAGTATTTT
CDR3: CASGLRGRATDTQYF

D: TRBD1
J: TRBJ1-4
size: -
V: TRBV7-6
DNA: TGTGCCAGCAGCTTAGGAGGCAGACAGGGGGCATCTAATGAAAAACTGTTTTTT
CDR3: CASSLGGRQGASNEKLFF

D: -
J: TRBJ1-5
size: once
V: TRBV7-8
DNA: TGTGCCAGCAGCTTAGGGGGGACTCCTAATCAGCCCCAGCATTTT
CDR3: CASSLGGTPNQPQHF

D: TRBD2
J: TRBJ2-3
size: -
V: TRBV20-1
DNA: TGCAGTGCTAGTAAGGTAGCGGGGGGGACAGATACGCAGTATTTT
CDR3: CSASKVAGGTDTQYF

D: -
J: TRBJ1-2
size: -
V: TRBV7-8
DNA: TGTGCCAGCAGCCGCTCAGGGGACTTTAACTATGGCTACACCTTC
CDR3: CASSRSGDFNYGYTF

D: -
J: TRBJ2-7
size: few
V: TRBV2
DNA: TGTGCCAGCAGTGAAGGGCAGGTGGCCCCGGGGGAGCAGTACTTC
CDR3: CASSEGQVAPGEQYF

D: -
J: TRBJ2-1
size: -
V: TRBV15
DNA: TGTGCCACCAGCCCTAGAAGCTTGTCGGCGAATGAGCAGTTCTTC
CDR3: CATSPRSLSANEQFF

D: TRBD2
J: TRBJ2-5
size: -
V: TRBV6-5
DNA: TGTGCCAGCAGTTACTCTGGCGGGAGGTTGAGAGAGACCCAGTACTTC
CDR3: CASSYSGGRLRETQYF

D: -
J: TRBJ1-6
size: -
V: TRBV5-4
DNA: TGTGCCAGCAGCCAATACGTCCAGAATTCACCCCTCCACTTT
CDR3: CASSQYVQNSPLHF

D: -
J: TRBJ2-7
size: -
V: TRBV9
DNA: TGTGCCAGTTCCCGAGGGGACAAATCCTACGAGCAGTACTTC
CDR3: CASSRGDKSYEQYF

D: -
J: TRBJ1-2
size: -
V: TRBV6-6
DNA: TGTGCCAGCAGTGAGACGGGAGGCTACACCTTC
CDR3: CASSETGGYTF

D: -
J: TRBJ2-3
size: -
V: TRBV5-1
DNA: TGCGCCAGCAGCGCTCTGCAGGCGGCTACAGATACGCAGTATTTT
CDR3: CASSALQAATDTQYF

D: -
J: TRBJ2-7
size: -
V: TRBV7-6
DNA: TGTGCCAGCAGCTTTAACGCGGGCGGAGGGCTCCGCGAGCAGTACTTC
CDR3: CASSFNAGGGLREQYF